Each of the 19 T cell receptor beta chains below was sequenced from the same sample in a study of blood T cell repertoires in COVID-19 (dated by TCRdb to 2019 to 2021). Library preparation employed the immunoSEQ multiplex PCR assay. Held by TCRdb, this immuneACCESS table contains in-frame sequences only and omits some clones. Under half of the omission traces to an unresolved V gene where checked; the cause of the rest is unknown. This sample gives just over 250,000 clones in total; about 88% of them show up just once. The top ten clonotypes cover around 4.1% of the sample. What was sequenced was PBMCs or T cells enriched from blood (not recorded which). The receptor set was obtained from a man under 40 with acute COVID-19.

This chain connects TRBV28 to TRBJ2-3; 10 bases match TRBD2. CDR3 length: 16 residues. After removal of 6 bases from V and 3 bases from J, the junction contained 9 bases not matched to a gene. The germline V gene has CDR1 MDHEN and CDR2 SYDVKM. The CDR3 region is CASSPASGGATDTQYF. The CDR3 nucleotides read TGTGCCAGCAGCCCCGCCAGCGGGGGGGCAACAGATACGCAGTATTTT.

The genes are TRBV19 and TRBJ1-2; the D gene is possibly TRBD1 (6 bases). The CDR3 runs to 12 residues. Trimming pared 6 bases from V and 6 bases from J, leaving 11 bases between. CDR1 is LNHDA, CDR2 SQIVND, per germline (reference sequence). DNA of the CDR3: TGTGCCAGTAGCTGGGGGCCTGATGGCTACACCTTC. Protein product: CASSWGPDGYTF.

V gene TRBV15 combines with J gene TRBJ2-5; tentative D call: TRBD1 (5 bases). V lost 3 bases and J lost 7, with 6 bases in between. The CDR3 sequence is 11 residues long. Germline CDR1 LNHNV, CDR2 YYDKDF (reference sequence). The DNA of the CDR3 is TGTGCCACCAGCAGTACAGGGACCCAGTACTTC. Its protein product is CATSSTGTQYF.

V and J are TRBV28 and TRBJ1-2, with D possibly being TRBD1 (5 bases). There are 15 residues in the CDR3. V dropped 6 bases and J dropped 4 bases, with 18 bases sitting between them. The V gene's germline CDR1 is MDHEN and CDR2 SYDVKM. CDR3 amino acids: CASRELQTEIYGYTF. The CDR3 DNA reads TGTGCCAGCAGGGAACTGCAGACAGAAATCTATGGCTACACCTTC.

The sample holds many counts of this clone. The V and J genes are TRBV15 and TRBJ2-2, with D tentatively TRBD1 (6 bases). Trimming shortened V by 6 bases and J by 3 bases, and 14 bases separated the two germline ends. The CDR3 spans 15 residues. The germline V gene has CDR1 LNHNV and CDR2 YYDKDF (reference sequence). As DNA, the CDR3 is TGTGCCACCAGGGGCAGGGGTGGATACACCGGGGAGCTGTTTTTT. It is translated as CATRGRGGYTGELFF.

The chain uses TRBV28 and TRBJ1-5; possible D gene TRBD1, 5 bases. Germline V CDR1 and CDR2: MDHEN, SYDVKM. Between the trimmed V and J ends, which lost 7 bases and 7 bases, there was a span of 20 bases. The CDR3 is 15 amino acids. The CDR3 nucleotides are TGTGCCAGCACCCCCCCGGGGGGGAGGCGACAGCCCCAGCATTTT. Translation gives CASTPPGGRRQPQHF.

This clone was picked up a small number of times. The DNA of the CDR3 is TGTGCCAGCAGGCGGATGGACATCACTGAAGCTTTCTTT. It specifies CASRRMDITEAFF. The rearrangement links TRBV12-3 or TRBV12-4 to TRBJ1-1, with D tentatively TRBD1 (5 bases). This CDR3 contains 13 residues. V was clipped by 6 bases and J by 4 bases, with 12 bases between them.

The V gene is TRBV18, the J gene TRBJ1-1; D possibly corresponds to TRBD1 (6 bases). V was shortened by 3 bases and J by 4 bases, with 12 bases between the two germline ends. Germline CDR1 KGHSH, CDR2 LQKENI. The CDR3 has 14 amino acids. CDR3 sequence reads: CASSPGRGGTEAFF. The CDR3 coding sequence is TGTGCCAGCTCACCTGGCCGAGGGGGCACTGAAGCTTTCTTT.

The chain has TRBV11-2 and TRBJ1-1; no clear D gene. The CDR3 has 12 amino acids. CDR1 and CDR2 (germline): SGHAT, FQNNGV. Trimming left V 1 base short and J 11 bases short, with 11 bases between. The CDR3 spells CASSLVSGEAFF. As DNA, the CDR3 is TGTGCCAGCAGCTTAGTTAGCGGGGAGGCTTTCTTT.

The chain joins TRBV9 to TRBJ2-1; 10 bases are a match to TRBD2. Germline assignment: CDR1 SGDLS and CDR2 YYNGEE. There are 17 residues in the CDR3. V lost 1 base to trimming and J lost 10 bases; unmatched junction nucleotides: 14. CDR3 nucleotide sequence: TGTGCCAGCAGCGTAAGCATGAGAGCGGGAGGGTCCATCGAGCAGTTCTTC. Its protein is CASSVSMRAGGSIEQFF.

V is TRBV20-1 and J is TRBJ2-7; D is possibly TRBD2 (6 bases). Between the trimmed V and J ends, which lost 5 bases and 5 bases, there was a span of 10 bases. The CDR3 has 11 residues. From germline, CDR1 is DFQATT and CDR2 SNEGSKA (reference sequence). Written as DNA, the CDR3 is TGCAGTGCTGCCGGAGGGGACGAGCAGTACGTC. It encodes CSAAGGDEQYV.

V and J are TRBV7-2 and TRBJ2-3; 12 nucleotides match TRBD2. The junction had 7 bases not matched to a gene; V was cut back by 8 bases and J by 1 base. The CDR3 runs 16 residues. Germline V gene data show CDR1 as SGHTA and CDR2 as FQGNSA. CDR3 sequence: CASGLAGGRGTDTQYF. The CDR3 nucleotides read TGTGCCAGCGGGCTAGCGGGAGGGCGCGGCACAGATACGCAGTATTTT.

This chain links TRBV6-2 or TRBV6-3 with TRBJ2-3, with D tentatively TRBD2 (7 bases). Germline-derived CDR1 and CDR2 are MNHEY and SVGEGT. With 3 bases removed from V and 2 bases from J, the gap between germline ends came to 9 bases. CDR3 length equals 14 residues. In nucleotides, the CDR3 is TGTGCCAGCAGTTATGGGGGGGCCACAGATACGCAGTATTTT. Translated: CASSYGGATDTQYF.

The chain has TRBV21-1 and TRBJ2-1; the D call of TRBD2 is as the table states it, not checked on the DNA. TRBV21-1 constitutes a pseudogene. CDR3 length: 14 amino acids. The CDR3 protein is CASTHGTQRPMGFF. CDR3 sequence (DNA): TGTGCCAGCACCCATGGGACTCAACGCCCTATGGGGTTCTTC.

The table lists this clone with a few counts. The gene calls are TRBV7-2 and TRBJ1-5; D not resolved. V lost 3 bases and J 7 bases, leaving 7 bases between the germline ends. Germline loops: CDR1 SGHTA, CDR2 FQGNSA. This CDR3 region has 12 residues. In DNA form, the CDR3 reads TGTGCCAGCAGCTTCGACTTCCAGCCCCAGCATTTT. Its translation is CASSFDFQPQHF.

This sequence joins TRBV6-5 and TRBJ1-1, with D possibly TRBD1 on 6 matching bases. The germline gives CDR1 MNHEY, CDR2 SVGAGI. The CDR3 extends over 13 amino acids. Trimming shortened V by 6 bases and J by 5 bases, and 13 bases separated the two germline ends. The CDR3 is CASRTDSLTEAFF. CDR3 bases: TGTGCCAGCAGGACGGACAGTTTAACTGAAGCTTTCTTT.

The chain joins TRBV16 to TRBJ2-3; D ambiguous. Germline CDR1 reads KGHSY; CDR2 reads FQNENV. CDR3 length: 15 amino acids. The V end was cut by 1 base, the J end by 2 bases, with 10 bases between. The CDR3 reads CASSQLGAVTDTQYF. CDR3 in DNA: TGTGCCAGCAGCCAATTAGGCGCGGTCACAGATACGCAGTATTTT.

This clone was seen more than once but under ten times. CDR3 residues: CASSPTMRGDNQPQHF. The CDR3 coding sequence is TGTGCCAGCTCACCCACTATGCGGGGGGATAATCAGCCCCAGCATTTT. The chain employs TRBV18 and TRBJ1-5, with a possible D match to TRBD1 (5 bases). This CDR3 contains 16 residues. The V gene lost 3 bases and the J gene lost 4 bases, with 16 bases spanning the gap. The germline CDR1 and CDR2 sequences are KGHSH and LQKENI.

V usage is TRBV2 and J usage is TRBJ1-4; possible D gene TRBD1, 5 bases. The CDR3 covers 16 residues. Germline V gene lookup returns CDR1 SNHLY and CDR2 FYNNEI. V was pared by 4 bases and J by 3 bases, with 15 bases between. Written as DNA, the CDR3 is TGTGCCAGCAGTGGGGGCCCACTCGCTCCTAATGAAAAACTGTTTTTT. This encodes CASSGGPLAPNEKLFF.